This T cell receptor (beta chain) was sequenced for a study of cytomegalovirus exposure and HLA in healthy donors. Study findings and constraints: Published work reported that the classifier diagnosed cytomegalovirus status with high specificity and sensitivity.

Note on this clone: Antigen: not known.

TCRdb keeps only in-frame clones here, not all; method: immunoSEQ multiplex PCR. In the table there are about 63,000 clones, around 90% of which are singletons. The donors were members of the validation cohort comprising some 130 subjects, separate from the approximately 670-subject first cohort. Germline V CDR1 and CDR2: SGHNT, YENEEA. This CDR3 contains 15 residues. The ends lost 5 bases at V and 2 bases at J; junction bases unmatched: 7. This chain connects TRBV11-3 to TRBJ2-3, with 7 positions matching TRBD2. The specimen sequenced was PBMCs. This TCR was recovered from a woman aged 18 to 35 in good health and CMV-seronegative. CDR3 sequence (DNA): TGTGCCAGCAGCCGGGGTGGGGGGGACACAGATACGCAGTATTTT. This codes for CASSRGGGDTDTQYF. The full variable domain, rest sourced from reference TRBV11-3 and TRBJ2-3, is EAGVVQSPRYKIIEKKQPVAFWCNPISGHNTLYWYLQNLGQGPELLIRYENEEAVDDSQLPKDRFSAERLKGVDSTLKIQPAELGDSAVYLCASSRGGGDTDTQYFGPGTRLTVL.